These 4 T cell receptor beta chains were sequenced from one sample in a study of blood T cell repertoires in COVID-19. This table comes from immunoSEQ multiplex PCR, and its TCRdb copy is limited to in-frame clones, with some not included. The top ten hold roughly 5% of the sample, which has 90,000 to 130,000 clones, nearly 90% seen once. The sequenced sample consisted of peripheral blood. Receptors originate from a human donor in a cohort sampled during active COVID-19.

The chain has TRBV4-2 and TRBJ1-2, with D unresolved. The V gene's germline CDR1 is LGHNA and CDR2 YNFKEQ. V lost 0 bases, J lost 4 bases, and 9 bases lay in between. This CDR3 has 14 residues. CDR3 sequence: CASSQETQVYGYTF. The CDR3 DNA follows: TGTGCCAGCAGCCAAGAAACGCAGGTCTATGGCTACACCTTC.

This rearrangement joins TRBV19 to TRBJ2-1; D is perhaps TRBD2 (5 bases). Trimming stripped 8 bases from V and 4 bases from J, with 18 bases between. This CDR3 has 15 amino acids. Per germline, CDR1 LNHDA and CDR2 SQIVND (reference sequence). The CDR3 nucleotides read TGTGCCAGTGGTAAAGGGCTAGCAGGATACAATGAGCAGTTCTTC. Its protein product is CASGKGLAGYNEQFF.

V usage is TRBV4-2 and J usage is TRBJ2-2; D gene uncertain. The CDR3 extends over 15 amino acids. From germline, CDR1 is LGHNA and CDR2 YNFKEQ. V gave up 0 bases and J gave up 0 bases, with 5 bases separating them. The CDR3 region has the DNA TGTGCCAGCAGCCAAGAGTCCGCGAACACCGGGGAGCTGTTTTTT. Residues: CASSQESANTGELFF.

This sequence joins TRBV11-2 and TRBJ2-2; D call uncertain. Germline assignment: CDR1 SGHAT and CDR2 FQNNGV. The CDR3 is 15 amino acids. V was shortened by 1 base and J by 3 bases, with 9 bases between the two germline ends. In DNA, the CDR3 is TGTGCCAGCAGCTTAGGGCCAGAATACACCGGGGAGCTGTTTTTT. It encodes CASSLGPEYTGELFF. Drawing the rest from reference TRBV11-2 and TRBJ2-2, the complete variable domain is EAGVAQSPRYKIIEKRQSVAFWCNPISGHATLYWYQQILGQGPKLLIQFQNNGVVDDSQLPKDRFSAERLKGVDSTLKIQPAKLEDSAVYLCASSLGPEYTGELFFGEGSRLTVL.